The 13 T cell receptor beta chains below all came from one sample that was sequenced in a study of glioma-infiltrating T cells after dendritic cell vaccination (dated by TCRdb to the mid-2010s). Receptors were amplified or captured by the immunoSEQ multiplex PCR assay. This is the immuneACCESS table as TCRdb keeps it, with only in-frame sequences that have V and J called. A part of the clones is gone; compared with another copy, unresolved V genes explain less than half, and the rest is unexplained. The sample yields around 89,000 clones; 80% to 90% were counted once. The top ten hold more than 15% of the sample. The sequences come from blood, collected before dendritic cell vaccination. The receptors here all came from a human donor with glioblastoma.

This clone is a singleton in its sample. The chain combines TRBV30 with TRBJ1-6; D is unclear. V was clipped by 3 bases and J by 0 bases, with 12 bases between them. Looked up from germline, CDR1 is GTSNPN and CDR2 is SVGIG (reference sequence). This CDR3 has 16 amino acids. As DNA, the CDR3 is TGTGCCTGGAGCGCCGCGGGGAGCTCCTATAATTCACCCCTCCACTTT. Its protein product is CAWSAAGSSYNSPLHF.

The chain joins TRBV6-5 to TRBJ2-2, with D hard to call. The CDR3 has 15 amino acids. Germline loops: CDR1 MNHEY, CDR2 SVGAGI. Trimming removed 0 bases at V and 6 bases at J, with 11 bases between. The CDR3 is CASSYSIRSSGELFF. For the CDR3, the DNA is TGTGCCAGCAGTTACTCGATTAGGAGTTCCGGGGAGCTGTTTTTT.

This chain connects TRBV7-8 to TRBJ2-1, with D unclear. The CDR3 runs to 13 residues. The V end lost 1 base, the J end lost 5 bases, and 6 bases lay between the germline ends. From germline, CDR1 is SGHVS and CDR2 FQNEAQ. The CDR3 region has the DNA TGTGCCAGCAGCTTAGGGGCCGACAATGAGCAGTTCTTC. Protein product: CASSLGADNEQFF.

V and J are TRBV7-3 and TRBJ2-2, with D unclear. Germline CDR1 and CDR2: SGHTA and FQGTGA. The length of the CDR3 is 14 residues. The V end was cut by 6 bases, the J end by 2 bases, with 10 bases between. CDR3 DNA sequence: TGTGCCAGCAGTAAGGAGCCCAACACCGGGGAGCTGTTTTTT. Protein sequence: CASSKEPNTGELFF.

V is TRBV7-2 and J is TRBJ2-3, with D unresolved. CDR3 length: 15 residues. Germline CDR1 SGHTA, CDR2 FQGNSA. Trimming pared 1 base from V and 4 bases from J, leaving 12 bases between. DNA of the CDR3: TGTGCCAGCAGCTTAGTTGGTAGTCTTTCAGATACGCAGTATTTT. Its protein is CASSLVGSLSDTQYF.

The chain joins TRBV15 to TRBJ1-5; D is unclear. V lost 7 bases, J lost 6 bases, and 13 bases lay in between. The CDR3 spans 13 residues. CDR1 LNHNV and CDR2 YYDKDF come from the germline V gene (reference sequence). The CDR3, as DNA: TGTGCCACCACTAGCGGCGGCAGTCAGCCCCAGCATTTT. This encodes CATTSGGSQPQHF.

This clone came up once. This chain joins TRBV5-6 and TRBJ1-5; D is unclear. V gave up 3 bases and J gave up 1 base, with 5 bases separating them. The V gene's germline CDR1 is SGHDT and CDR2 YYEEEE. The CDR3 has 13 amino acids. The CDR3 loop is CASSSYSNQPQHF. CDR3 coding DNA: TGTGCCAGCAGCTCCTACAGCAATCAGCCCCAGCATTTT.

The table lists this clone with a count of one. The rearrangement uses TRBV11-3 and TRBJ2-1; D ambiguous. Germline V CDR1 and CDR2: SGHNT, YENEEA. V shed 4 bases and J shed 6 bases, with 13 bases lying between them. This CDR3 is 14 amino acids long. This CDR3 is CASSSLDQPNEQFF. The CDR3 region has the DNA TGTGCCAGCAGCTCCCTAGACCAACCCAATGAGCAGTTCTTC.

The chain employs TRBV9 and TRBJ1-2; 11 positions match TRBD1. This CDR3 has 15 amino acids. Unmatched junction bases numbered 4, after V lost 2 bases and J lost 4 bases. Germline V CDR1 and CDR2: SGDLS, YYNGEE. CDR3 region: CASSVPGQGVYGYTF. As DNA, the CDR3 is TGTGCCAGCAGCGTCCCGGGACAGGGGGTCTATGGCTACACCTTC. Complete variable domain (other parts from reference TRBV9 and TRBJ1-2): DSGVTQTPKHLITATGQRVTLRCSPRSGDLSVYWYQQSLDQGLQFLIQYYNGEERAKGNILERFSAQQFPDLHSELNLSSLELGDSALYFCASSVPGQGVYGYTFGSGTRLTVV.

This chain links TRBV7-8 with TRBJ2-7; TRBD1 aligns across 11 bases. CDR1 and CDR2 from the germline V gene are SGHVS and FQNEAQ. J gave up 3 bases and V 5 bases, and 6 bases lay outside the gene matches. The CDR3 sequence is 15 residues long. The CDR3 nucleotides read TGTGCCAGCAGCGGGGGGGACAGGGGGTACTACGAGCAGTACTTC. Its translation is CASSGGDRGYYEQYF.

This clone has only a few counts. The rearrangement links TRBV2 to TRBJ1-4, with TRBD1 identical over 11 bases. Germline CDR1 reads SNHLY; CDR2 reads FYNNEI. The CDR3 sequence is 15 residues long. V lost 2 bases and J lost 9; bases outside the gene matches: 5. CDR3 region: CASSERTGGEKKLFF. In DNA, the CDR3 is TGTGCCAGCAGTGAACGGACAGGGGGCGAAAAAAAACTGTTTTTT. The full variable domain, its missing parts supplied by reference TRBV2 and TRBJ1-4, is EPEVTQTPSHQVTQMGQEVILRCVPISNHLYFYWYRQILGQKVEFLVSFYNNEISEKSEIFDDQFSVERPDGSNFTLKIRSTKLEDSAMYFCASSERTGGEKKLFFGSGTQLSVL.

The J gene is TRBJ2-3, the V gene TRBV9, with 10 bases aligning to TRBD2. Losses at the gene ends were 3 bases for V and 4 bases for J; bases not matched to a gene: 8. The CDR3 runs to 16 residues. Germline V gene data show CDR1 as SGDLS and CDR2 as YYNGEE. The CDR3 DNA reads TGTGCCAGCAGCGCAAGCGGGGGGGCCACAGCAGATACGCAGTATTTT. Residues: CASSASGGATADTQYF.

J is TRBJ1-2 and V is TRBV5-1, with D possibly matching TRBD1 (5 bases). Germline lookup yields CDR1 SGHRS and CDR2 YFSETQ. The CDR3 spans 15 residues. The V end lost 2 bases, the J end lost 4 bases, and 15 bases lay between the germline ends. As DNA, the CDR3 is TGCGCCAGCAGCTTAACGGGCCGGGACTTCTATGGCTACACCTTC. Its protein product is CASSLTGRDFYGYTF.